Listed here is a single TCR beta chain. It has no known antigen specificity. Nothing much larger sits one base from this clone, and base qualities are not available. For sequencing of the TCRbeta CDR3 region, genomic DNA was extracted from the sorted cells. The immunoSEQ Assay was used to sequence the TCRbeta CDR3 regions. TCRdb carries this immuneACCESS record with in-frame sequences only. Its versions omit some clonotypes, under half of them owing to an unresolved V gene in the studies checked, with the rest unexplained. The sample profile shows approximately 69,000 clones; 84% of them were found once. The top ten clones comprise around 8% of the sample. The data are from a study of OX40 agonist ivuxolimab in advanced cancers. About the study as a whole: Ivuxolimab was an agonistic, fully human IgG2 monoclonal antibody directed against OX40 (CD134), a costimulatory receptor. Intravenous ivuxolimab was administered to patients every 2 weeks at six dose levels: 0.01, 0.1, 0.3, 1.5, 3 and 10 mg/kg. The point of sequencing TCRbeta in the periphery was to test whether ivuxolimab changed TCR sequence diversity and drove clonal T-cell expansion. Prior anti-PD-1, anti-PD-L1 or anti-CTLA-4 therapy was permitted, and 40% of dose-escalation patients had received checkpoint inhibitors. The paper describes the monotherapy dose-escalation part (N ≈ 51 patients) of the phase I trial of ivuxolimab. Among the 50 to 55 dose-escalation patients, about 20 had hepatocellular carcinoma, 15 or so melanoma, 9 renal cell carcinoma and 9 head and neck cancer. Partial responses were achieved by three dose-escalation patients, of whom one had hepatocellular carcinoma and two had cutaneous melanoma. In the dose-escalation cohort, 82.7% of patients were male, and the mean age was approximately 60 years, with a range of about 23 to 90.

Study-wide conclusions, independent of this receptor: In the 0.1-3.0 mg/kg groups, partial responders were among the patients with the lowest normalized peripheral clonal expansion, particularly in CD8+ T cells. At doses from 0.1 to 3.0 mg/kg, clonal expansion was seen in both CD4+ and CD8+ blood T cells between baseline and week 6. After ivuxolimab, CD8+ T cells had more expanded clones than CD4+ T cells on average. Low levels of normalized T-cell clonal expansion were also seen in some patients who did not respond. The antigen specificity of the clonally expanded peripheral T cells was not determined.

Patients with a history of autoimmune disease or receiving systemic immunosuppression were excluded from the trial. Peripheral blood for TCR sequencing was collected from all dose cohorts at baseline, on cycle 4 day 1, and on cycle 7 day 1. Samples were obtained from an open-label, multicenter, first-in-human phase I dose-escalation trial of ivuxolimab. Adults with locally advanced or metastatic head and neck squamous cell, hepatocellular, melanoma or renal cell carcinoma were enrolled in the trial. Before TCR sequencing, CD4+ T cells and CD8+ T cells from peripheral blood were sorted into separate populations. V is cut back by 7 bases and J by 7 bases, with 10 bases in the junction unmatched. The CDR3 holds 16 amino acids from the cysteine to the phenylalanine. The kept DNA is CDR3 alone, 48 bases in frame from the first base. The germline V gene specifies SGHVS as CDR1 and FNYEAQ as CDR2.

The V and J genes are TRBV7-6 and TRBJ2-2; TRBD2 agrees with 12 junctional bases. The starting material was CD4+ or CD8+ T cells sorted from blood, obtained in a trial of the OX40 agonist ivuxolimab. The TCR sequence derives from an adult with an advanced solid tumor such as melanoma, head and neck, liver or kidney cancer. The sequenced DNA is TGTGCCAGCACCCGACTAGCGGGGGAGGGAATCGGGGAGCTGTTTTTT. Translated, this gives CASTRLAGEGIGELFF.